Listed below are T cell receptor beta chains from one sample, sequenced in a study of shared clonotypes between healthy human individuals. Repertoires were generated with immunoSEQ multiplex PCR, while TCRdb's copy carries only in-frame clones and drops some. Here the sample spans more than 1 million clones, around 78% being singletons. What was sequenced was memory CD4+ T cells from PBMCs. The receptors shown here come from a young man in good health. Some clones in this sample may be carry-over from other donors' samples. The CDR3 runs from the conserved cysteine through the conserved F or W. A D gene is named only where the DNA matches it firmly. Clone size is given for some rows only: seen once, a few or many times, or a class if the clone is expanded.

>medium-sized|TRBJ1-4|.|TRBV5-1
TGCGCCAGCAGCTCCCAACCAACTAATGAAAAACTGTTTTTT
CASSSQPTNEKLFF
>.|TRBJ1-4|TRBD1|TRBV2
TGTGCCAGCAGTTACGGGACAGGGTATGAAAAACTGTTTTTT
CASSYGTGYEKLFF
>.|TRBJ2-2|.|TRBV5-4
TGTGCCAGCAGCTTGGCAGGGCTTAACACCGGGGAGCTGTTTTTT
CASSLAGLNTGELFF
>.|TRBJ1-4|TRBD1|TRBV9
TGTGCCAGCAGCGTAGCACCGGAGCAGGGGGCGGAAAAACTGTTTTTT
CASSVAPEQGAEKLFF
>.|TRBJ1-3|.|TRBV4-1
TGCGCCAGCAGCCCCTTAACGCGGGGGGCCTTTGGAAACACCATATATTTT
CASSPLTRGAFGNTIYF
>.|TRBJ1-1|.|TRBV30
TGTGCCTCCGGCCCGCTCGGAGGGACTGAAGCTTTCTTT
CASGPLGGTEAFF
>.|TRBJ2-2|TRBD1|TRBV27
TGTGCCAGCAGTCAACGGACAGGGACGAACACCGGGGAGCTGTTTTTT
CASSQRTGTNTGELFF
>.|TRBJ2-5|.|TRBV5-6
TGTGCCAGCAGCTTGGATCCCAGCCAAGAGACCCAGTACTTC
CASSLDPSQETQYF
>.|TRBJ2-5|.|TRBV11-3
TGTGCCAGCAGCTCCGGGTCCTCGGGGACCCAGTACTTC
CASSSGSSGTQYF
>.|TRBJ1-2|.|TRBV10-3
TGTGCCATCAGTGAGGGCAGGGGAAGCTATGGCTACACCTTC
CAISEGRGSYGYTF
>.|TRBJ2-7|.|TRBV7-9
TGTGCCAGCAGCTTAGCTGGGGAGCAGTACTTC
CASSLAGEQYF
>.|TRBJ2-7|.|TRBV2
TGTGCCAGCAGTGTTGGGCGGGACCGTCACGAGCAGTACTTC
CASSVGRDRHEQYF
>.|TRBJ1-4|TRBD1|TRBV5-1
TGCGCCAGCAGCGATACAGGGGGCTCTGAAAAACTGTTTTTT
CASSDTGGSEKLFF
>.|TRBJ2-5|TRBD2|TRBV7-3
TGTGCCAGCAGCCCCGGACTAGCGGGAGGTCAAGAGACCCAGTACTTC
CASSPGLAGGQETQYF
>few|TRBJ2-7|TRBD1|TRBV5-4
TGTGCCAGCAGCCCCACAGGGGGGAAGCCGTACGAGCAGTACTTC
CASSPTGGKPYEQYF
>.|TRBJ2-7|.|TRBV23-1
TGCGCCAGCAGTCAATCAGGCAGCCCCTACGAGCAGTACTTC
CASSQSGSPYEQYF
>.|TRBJ2-2|TRBD2|TRBV5-1
TGCGCCAGCAGCTTGGAAATAGCGGGTGCCGGGGAGCTGTTTTTT
CASSLEIAGAGELFF
>.|TRBJ2-5|.|TRBV29-1
TGCAGTTCGGACCAGGGTGGCTTAGAGACCCAGTACTTC
CSSDQGGLETQYF
>once|TRBJ1-3|.|TRBV12-2
TGTGCAAGTCGCTTAGTTACTACCGACTCTGGAAACACCATATATTTT
CASRLVTTDSGNTIYF
>.|TRBJ2-7|TRBD1|TRBV18
TGTGCCAGCTCACCACCGACAGGGGGCTACGAGCAGTACTTC
CASSPPTGGYEQYF
>.|TRBJ2-7|.|TRBV30
TGTGCCTGGAGTGAAGTTTTCGGGGAGCAGTACTTC
CAWSEVFGEQYF
>few|TRBJ2-2|.|TRBV7-2
TGTGCCAGCAGCTCCGCGGGTGGGGGTTCCGGGGAGCTGTTTTTT
CASSSAGGGSGELFF
>.|TRBJ2-1|.|TRBV9
TGTGCCAGCAGCATTAGCGGTAACTCTAACAATGAGCAGTTCTTC
CASSISGNSNNEQFF
>once|TRBJ2-5|TRBD1|TRBV5-1
TGCGCCAGCAACCCCCTCCAGGGGGCCCAAGAGACCCAGTACTTC
CASNPLQGAQETQYF
>.|TRBJ2-5|.|TRBV19
TGTGCCAGTAGGCGTGACCCAGAAGAGACCCAGTACTTC
CASRRDPEETQYF
>.|TRBJ2-1|TRBD2|TRBV4-2
TGTGCCAGCAGCCGATCGACTAGCGGGTCCAACAATGAGCAGTTCTTC
CASSRSTSGSNNEQFF
>many|TRBJ1-1|TRBD1|TRBV7-9
TGTGCCAGCGCTTCGACAGGGAGTACTGAAGCTTTCTTT
CASASTGSTEAFF
>few|TRBJ1-2|.|TRBV6-6
TGTGCCAGCAGTCCCGGGACGACTAACTATGGCTACACCTTC
CASSPGTTNYGYTF
>.|TRBJ2-1|TRBD2|TRBV18
TGTGCCAGCTCATCAACCGGGACCGGGACTAGCGGTTACAATGAGCAGTTCTTC
CASSSTGTGTSGYNEQFF
>few|TRBJ1-5|.|TRBV7-2
TGTGCCAGCAGCTTAGCCATTCAGGGAAATCAGCCCCAGCATTTT
CASSLAIQGNQPQHF
>.|TRBJ2-7|.|TRBV10-3
TGTGCCATCAGTGAGTCACAGTTCCACGAGCAGTACTTC
CAISESQFHEQYF
>.|TRBJ2-3|.|TRBV28
TGTGCCAGCAGTTCCCGGACAGATACGCAGTATTTT
CASSSRTDTQYF
>.|TRBJ2-7|TRBD2|TRBV5-4
TGTGCCAGCAGCTCGTCTGAAGGGACTAGCGGGACGGCCGAGCAGTACTTC
CASSSSEGTSGTAEQYF
>.|TRBJ2-3|.|TRBV11-3
TGTGCCAGCAGTTCTGCTTCGGATACGCAGTATTTT
CASSSASDTQYF
>.|TRBJ1-1|TRBD1|TRBV28
TGTGCCAGCACCCTGCCGGGACAGGGGTACACTGAAGCTTTCTTT
CASTLPGQGYTEAFF
>.|TRBJ2-7|.|TRBV6-1
TGTGCCAGCAGTGTGGCCGGGAATTTGGGCTCCTACGAGCAGTACTTC
CASSVAGNLGSYEQYF
>.|TRBJ2-1|.|TRBV5-1
TGCGCCAGCAGCTTGGCCTACGGGGTGTCCTACAATGAGCAGTTCTTC
CASSLAYGVSYNEQFF
>.|TRBJ1-3|.|TRBV7-2
TGTGCCAGCAGCTTAGGACCCACAGGCTCTGGAAACACCATATATTTT
CASSLGPTGSGNTIYF
>.|TRBJ1-6|.|TRBV30
TGTGCCTGGAGGATTGGGGGGTACTCACCCCTCCACTTT
CAWRIGGYSPLHF
>few|TRBJ2-2|TRBD2|TRBV2
TGTGCCAGCAAACTGGCGGGAGACGTCACCGGGGAGCTGTTTTTT
CASKLAGDVTGELFF
>.|TRBJ2-2|.|TRBV6-1
TGTGCCAGCAACCCCGTGTTGGGAACCGGGGAGCTGTTTTTT
CASNPVLGTGELFF
>.|TRBJ2-4|.|TRBV4-1
TGCGCCAGCAGCCAAGGAGAAGGGTCTGGAAACATTCAGTACTTC
CASSQGEGSGNIQYF
>.|TRBJ1-6|TRBD1|TRBV30
TGTGCCTGGAGGGACCAACGAGGGACAGGAGCCACCTATAATTCACCCCTCCACTTT
CAWRDQRGTGATYNSPLHF
>.|TRBJ2-7|TRBD2|TRBV6-6
TGTGCCAGCAGCGCCCCGGGACTAGGTATCGAGCAGTACTTC
CASSAPGLGIEQYF
>.|TRBJ1-1|.|TRBV28
TGTGCCAGCAGTTTATTAGGGCAGGGAGGAGAAGCTTTCTTT
CASSLLGQGGEAFF